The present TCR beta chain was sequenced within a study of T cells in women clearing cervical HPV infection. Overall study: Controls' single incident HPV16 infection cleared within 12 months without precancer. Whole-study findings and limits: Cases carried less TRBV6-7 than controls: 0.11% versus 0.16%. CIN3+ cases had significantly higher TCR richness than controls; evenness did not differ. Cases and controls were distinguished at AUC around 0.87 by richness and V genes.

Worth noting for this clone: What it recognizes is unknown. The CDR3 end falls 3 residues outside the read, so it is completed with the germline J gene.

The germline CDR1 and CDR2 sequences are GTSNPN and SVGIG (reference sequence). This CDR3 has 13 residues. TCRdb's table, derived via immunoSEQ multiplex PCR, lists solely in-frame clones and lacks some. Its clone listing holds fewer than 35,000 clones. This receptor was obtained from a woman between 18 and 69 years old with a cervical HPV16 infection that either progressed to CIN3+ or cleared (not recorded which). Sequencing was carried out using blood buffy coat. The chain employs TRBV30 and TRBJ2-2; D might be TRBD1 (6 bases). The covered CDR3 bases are TGTGCCTGGAGTAGGGACATATGGGAAAAG. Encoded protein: CAWSRDIWEK. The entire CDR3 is CAWSRDIWEKLFF. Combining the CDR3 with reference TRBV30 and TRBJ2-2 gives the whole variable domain SQTIHQWPATLVQPVGSPLSLECTVEGTSNPNLYWYRQAAGRGLQLLFYSVGIGQISSEVPQNLSASRPQDRQFILSSKKLLLSDSGFYLCAWSRDIWEKLFFGEGSRLTVL.